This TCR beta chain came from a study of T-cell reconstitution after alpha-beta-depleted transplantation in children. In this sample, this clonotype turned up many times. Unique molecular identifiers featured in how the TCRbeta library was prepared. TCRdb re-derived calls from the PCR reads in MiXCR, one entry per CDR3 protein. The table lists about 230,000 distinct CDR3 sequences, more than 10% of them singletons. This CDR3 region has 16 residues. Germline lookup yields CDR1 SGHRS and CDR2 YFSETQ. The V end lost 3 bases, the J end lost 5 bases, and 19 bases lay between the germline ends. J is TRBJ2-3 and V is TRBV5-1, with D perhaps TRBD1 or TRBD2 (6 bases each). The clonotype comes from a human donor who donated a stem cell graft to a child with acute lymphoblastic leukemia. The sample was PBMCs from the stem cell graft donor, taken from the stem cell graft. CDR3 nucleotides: TGCGCCAGCAGCTCCTGGACCGGCGGAGGGGGAGATACGCAGTATTTT. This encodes CASSSWTGGGGDTQYF.